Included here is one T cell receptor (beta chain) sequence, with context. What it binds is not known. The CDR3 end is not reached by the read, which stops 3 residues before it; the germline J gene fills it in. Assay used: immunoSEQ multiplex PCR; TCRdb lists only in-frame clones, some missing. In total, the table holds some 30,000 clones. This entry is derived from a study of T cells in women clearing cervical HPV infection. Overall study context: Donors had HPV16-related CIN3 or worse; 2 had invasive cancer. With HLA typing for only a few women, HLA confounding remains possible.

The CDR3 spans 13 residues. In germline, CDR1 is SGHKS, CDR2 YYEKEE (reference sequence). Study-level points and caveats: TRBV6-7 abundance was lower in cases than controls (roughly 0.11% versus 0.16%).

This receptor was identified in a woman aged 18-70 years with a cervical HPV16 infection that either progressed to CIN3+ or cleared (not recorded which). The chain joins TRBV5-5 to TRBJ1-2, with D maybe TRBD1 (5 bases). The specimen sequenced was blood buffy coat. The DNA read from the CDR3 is TGTGCCAGCAGCTTGACAGGAGTGGGCGGC. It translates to CASSLTGVGG. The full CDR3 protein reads CASSLTGVGGYTF.